The 30 T cell receptor beta chains reported below all come from one sample, sequenced in a study of a mutant IDH1 vaccine in newly diagnosed glioma. No antigen has been assigned to these receptors. Time point noted: week 11, during vaccination. Topical imiquimod was applied with each vaccine dose, which held 300 ug of mutant IDH1 20-mer peptide. Repertoires were generated with immunoSEQ multiplex PCR, while TCRdb's copy carries only in-frame clones and drops some. The repertoire consists of tens of thousands of clones, with roughly 80% occurring once and the leading ten covering about 3.8%. The source material was PBMCs, sampled from a glioma patient whose treatment included an IDH1 peptide vaccine. The origin of the receptors is a man between 25 and 39 years old with glioma.

The V and J genes are TRBV6-1 and TRBJ2-5, with a possible D match to TRBD2 (5 bases). V lost 7 bases and J 2 bases, leaving 11 bases between the germline ends. In germline, CDR1 is MNHNS, CDR2 SASEGT. This CDR3 spans 13 amino acids. DNA for the CDR3: TGTGCCAGCAAGGCAAGCGGTCAAGAGACCCAGTACTTC. Translated: CASKASGQETQYF.

The chain uses TRBV29-1 and TRBJ1-4; a weak D match, TRBD1 (6 bases). CDR1 is SQVTM, CDR2 ANQGSEA, per germline. This CDR3 is built from 13 residues. The CDR3 DNA sequence: TGCAACGTCGGGACATATACTAATGAAAAACTGTTTTTT. Its translation: CNVGTYTNEKLFF.

The rearrangement uses TRBV29-1 and TRBJ2-3, with no clear D. The CDR3 sequence is 12 residues long. Germline V gene lookup returns CDR1 SQVTM and CDR2 ANQGSEA. CDR3 in amino acids: CSGAQNTDTQYF. The CDR3 nucleotides are TGCTCCGGAGCACAGAACACAGATACGCAGTATTTT.

In this sample, this clone turned up a few times. The chain employs TRBV19 and TRBJ1-5, with a weak D call TRBD1 (5 bases). Trimming took 5 bases from V and 10 from J, leaving 15 bases between them. This CDR3 comprises 13 residues. Looked up from germline, CDR1 is LNHDA and CDR2 is SQIVND (reference sequence). CDR3 DNA sequence: TGTGCCAGTAGTGGGCGGACAATTGGTCCCCAGCATTTT. Its protein product is CASSGRTIGPQHF. The full variable domain, its missing parts supplied by reference TRBV19 and TRBJ1-5, is DGGITQSPKYLFRKEGQNVTLSCEQNLNHDAMYWYRQDPGQGLRLIYYSQIVNDFQKGDIAEGYSVSREKKESFPLTVTSAQKNPTAFYLCASSGRTIGPQHFGDGTRLSIL.

This rearrangement joins TRBV6-6 to TRBJ2-7; tentatively, D is TRBD2 (5 bases). The CDR3 totals 14 residues. Per the germline V gene, CDR1 is MNHNY and CDR2 is SVGAGI (reference sequence). V lost 2 bases to trimming and J lost 2 bases, with 10 bases between them. The CDR3 sequence is CASSYPGNPYEQYF. In DNA form, the CDR3 reads TGTGCCAGCAGTTACCCGGGGAACCCCTACGAGCAGTACTTC.

The chain has TRBV9 and TRBJ2-7; TRBD2 aligns across 10 bases. With 3 bases clipped from V and 5 bases from J, the junction kept 11 bases outside the gene matches. Looked up from germline, CDR1 is SGDLS and CDR2 is YYNGEE. The CDR3 is 16 residues long. The CDR3 DNA sequence: TGTGCCAGCAGCGCCCCCTGGAGCGGGAGGGGTGACGAGCAGTACTTC. This sequence encodes CASSAPWSGRGDEQYF. The variable domain in full, with the rest retrieved from reference TRBV9 and TRBJ2-7, is DSGVTQTPKHLITATGQRVTLRCSPRSGDLSVYWYQQSLDQGLQFLIQYYNGEERAKGNILERFSAQQFPDLHSELNLSSLELGDSALYFCASSAPWSGRGDEQYFGPGTRLTVT.

The rearrangement links TRBV5-1 to TRBJ2-3; D remains unclear. CDR3 length: 13 residues. Trimming removed 2 bases from V and 6 bases from J, with 10 bases in between. Germline V CDR1 and CDR2: SGHRS, YFSETQ. For the CDR3, the DNA is TGCGCCAGCAGCTTACGACTGGCGGATACGCAGTATTTT. It encodes CASSLRLADTQYF.

V gene TRBV18 combines with J gene TRBJ1-1; D not certain. The CDR3 runs to 14 residues. The V end lost 0 bases, the J end lost 1 base, and 6 bases lay between the germline ends. Germline-derived CDR1 and CDR2 are KGHSH and LQKENI. CDR3 residues: CASSPPSGNTEAFF. The CDR3 DNA reads as TGTGCCAGCTCACCACCGTCCGGGAACACTGAAGCTTTCTTT.

The CDR3 reads CASSLQGSTDTQYF. The CDR3 DNA is TGCGCCAGCAGCTTACAGGGCAGCACAGATACGCAGTATTTT. V usage is TRBV5-1 and J usage is TRBJ2-3, with D perhaps matching TRBD1 (6 bases). The CDR3 runs to 14 residues. The germline V gene has CDR1 SGHRS and CDR2 YFSETQ. The V and J ends lost 2 bases and 0 bases respectively, with 7 bases between them.

V is TRBV7-2 and J is TRBJ2-5, with D perhaps TRBD2 (6 bases). The CDR3 contains 13 residues. Between the trimmed V and J ends, which lost 5 bases and 5 bases, there was a span of 12 bases. From germline, CDR1 is SGHTA and CDR2 FQGNSA. The CDR3 spells CASSPEGRETQYF. The CDR3 DNA reads TGTGCCAGCAGCCCGGAGGGTCGGGAGACCCAGTACTTC.

The chain links TRBV5-6 to TRBJ2-7; maybe TRBD2 (6 bases). V lost 0 bases and J lost 3, with 10 bases in between. The CDR3 covers 14 residues. Germline loops: CDR1 SGHDT, CDR2 YYEEEE. Written as DNA, the CDR3 is TGTGCCAGCAGCTTGGGGATGGGGGGCTACGAGCAGTACTTC. It yields the protein CASSLGMGGYEQYF.

This clone came up once. The chain combines TRBV30 with TRBJ2-7; the match to TRBD1 covers 7 bases. From germline, CDR1 is GTSNPN and CDR2 SVGIG (reference sequence). V trimming: 4 bases; J trimming: 3 bases; junction bases outside the gene matches: 6. The CDR3 has 13 amino acids. The CDR3 spells CAWMRDSYYEQYF. The CDR3 nucleotides are TGTGCCTGGATGAGGGACAGTTACTACGAGCAGTACTTC.

Points on this clone: Distinct nucleotide sequences in the sample also encode this CDR3. The gene calls are TRBV19 and TRBJ2-1; the D is unclear. CDR1 and CDR2 (germline): LNHDA, SQIVND (reference sequence). The V end was cut by 3 bases, the J end by 1 base, with 19 bases between. This CDR3 has 18 amino acids. The CDR3 is CASSIASGERRSYNEQFF. The CDR3, as DNA: TGTGCCAGTAGTATCGCCTCAGGAGAGAGAAGGTCCTACAATGAGCAGTTCTTC.

The chain couples TRBV28 to TRBJ1-2, with unresolved D. Trimming took 5 bases from V and 1 from J, leaving 17 bases between them. Germline CDR1 and CDR2: MDHEN and SYDVKM. CDR3 length equals 16 residues. CDR3 sequence reads: CASSAPSETHNYGYTF. CDR3 coding DNA: TGTGCCAGCAGTGCACCTTCAGAGACCCATAACTATGGCTACACCTTC.

This chain connects TRBV7-2 to TRBJ1-2; D is undetermined. The CDR3 is 13 residues long. V gave up 5 bases and J gave up 2 bases, with 9 bases separating them. In germline, CDR1 is SGHTA, CDR2 FQGNSA. CDR3 sequence: CASSQDGNYGYTF. CDR3 bases: TGTGCCAGCAGCCAAGACGGGAACTATGGCTACACCTTC.

For the CDR3, the DNA is TGTGCCAGCACCCGACGGGGAGACAATGAAAAACTGTTTTTT. Translation: CASTRRGDNEKLFF. V is TRBV21-1 and J is TRBJ1-4. TRBV21-1 is termed a pseudogene. The CDR3 has 14 amino acids.

The chain uses TRBV30 and TRBJ1-2, with D perhaps matching TRBD1 (6 bases). Germline lookup yields CDR1 GTSNPN and CDR2 SVGIG (reference sequence). The CDR3 is 13 amino acids. Trimming took off 0 bases at V and 6 bases at J, with 11 bases between the two ends. CDR3 sequence: CAWSVRTAHGYTF. The CDR3 DNA reads TGTGCCTGGAGTGTACGGACAGCCCATGGCTACACCTTC.

The chain has TRBV9 and TRBJ2-3; D tentatively reads TRBD1 or TRBD2 (5 bases each). Looked up from germline, CDR1 is SGDLS and CDR2 is YYNGEE. There are 15 residues in the CDR3. V was pared by 4 bases and J by 2 bases, with 14 bases between. The CDR3 region is CASSWDGRNTDTQYF. The DNA for the CDR3 is TGTGCCAGCAGCTGGGACGGGCGAAACACAGATACGCAGTATTTT.

This rearrangement joins TRBV7-8 to TRBJ1-3; D gene ambiguous. The CDR3 has 16 amino acids. Germline CDR1 is SGHVS and CDR2 is FQNEAQ. Trimming removed 1 base from V and 1 base from J, with 11 bases in between. CDR3 nucleotide sequence: TGTGCCAGCAGCTTAGAACAGCTTTTTTCTGGAAACACCATATATTTT. The encoded protein is CASSLEQLFSGNTIYF. Filled out from reference TRBV7-8 and TRBJ1-3, the complete variable domain reads GAGVSQSPRYKVAKRGQDVALRCDPISGHVSLFWYQQALGQGPEFLTYFQNEAQLDKSGLPSDRFFAERPEGSVSTLKIQRTQQEDSAVYLCASSLEQLFSGNTIYFGEGSWLTVV.

The V and J genes are TRBV7-2 and TRBJ2-1; TRBD2 matches 8 bases. The germline gives CDR1 SGHTA, CDR2 FQGNSA. This CDR3 has 15 amino acids. V was pared by 3 bases and J by 9 bases, with 10 bases of the junction left unmatched. DNA of the CDR3: TGTGCCAGCAGCTTTGGAGCGGGGGTCTTCGGTGAGCAGTTCTTC. Translated, it gives CASSFGAGVFGEQFF.

J is TRBJ2-2 and V is TRBV4-2, with D perhaps TRBD1 (6 bases). Germline V gene lookup returns CDR1 LGHNA and CDR2 YNFKEQ. The CDR3 contains 16 residues. V was cut by 5 bases and J by 2 bases, with 15 bases left in between. This chain's CDR3 is CASSKRGHENTGELFF. DNA of the CDR3: TGTGCCAGCAGCAAAAGGGGACACGAAAACACCGGGGAGCTGTTTTTT.

V and J are TRBV15 and TRBJ1-4; D remains ambiguous. Trimming left V 0 bases short and J 6 bases short, with 5 bases between. Germline-derived CDR1 and CDR2 are LNHNV and YYDKDF (reference sequence). The CDR3 spans 13 residues. The CDR3 nucleotides are TGTGCCACCAGCAGAGAGCGGGATGAAAAACTGTTTTTT. Its translation is CATSRERDEKLFF. Looking up the rest from reference TRBV15 and TRBJ1-4 gives the full variable domain: DAMVIQNPRYQVTQFGKPVTLSCSQTLNHNVMYWYQQKSSQAPKLLFHYYDKDFNNEADTPDNFQSRRPNTSFCFLDIRSPGLGDTAMYLCATSRERDEKLFFGSGTQLSVL.

V is TRBV9 and J is TRBJ2-5; 9 bases match TRBD1. Germline V lookup: CDR1 SGDLS, CDR2 YYNGEE. The junction had 6 bases not matched to a gene; V was cut back by 2 bases and J by 4 bases. The CDR3 consists of 15 residues. DNA of the CDR3: TGTGCCAGCAGCGTTACAGACAGGGGGGTAGAGACCCAGTACTTC. Its translation is CASSVTDRGVETQYF.

By sample share, this clone is medium-sized (0.01 to 0.1%). This chain links TRBV19 with TRBJ2-3; the match to TRBD2 covers 11 bases. CDR3 size: 15 residues. The ends lost 6 bases at V and 5 bases at J; junction bases unmatched: 7. Germline assignment: CDR1 LNHDA and CDR2 SQIVND (reference sequence). In nucleotides, the CDR3 is TGTGCCAGTAGCACGCTTAGCGGGAGGGAAGATACGCAGTATTTT. It codes for CASSTLSGREDTQYF.

The V and J genes are TRBV30 and TRBJ1-1; tentative D call: TRBD1 (5 bases). This CDR3 spans 14 amino acids. The germline V gene encodes CDR1 GTSNPN and CDR2 SVGIG (reference sequence). Trimming removed 2 bases from V and 0 bases from J, with 10 bases in between. Here the CDR3 reads CAWSRDVMNTEAFF. In nucleotides, the CDR3 is TGTGCCTGGAGTCGGGACGTCATGAACACTGAAGCTTTCTTT.

V and J are TRBV28 and TRBJ2-2, with D possibly matching TRBD1 (5 bases). The CDR3 runs to 15 residues. The V end was cut by 6 bases, the J end by 0 bases, with 11 bases between. The germline V gene encodes CDR1 MDHEN and CDR2 SYDVKM. As DNA, the CDR3 is TGTGCCAGCAGACTCAGGGAAGCGAACACCGGGGAGCTGTTTTTT. Translation gives CASRLREANTGELFF.

The chain links TRBV7-9 to TRBJ2-1; 9 bases are a match to TRBD2. CDR1 is SEHNR and CDR2 is FQNEAQ in the germline V gene (reference sequence). This CDR3 region has 19 residues. V lost 2 bases and J lost 3; bases outside the gene matches: 14. CDR3 region: CASSLSTSREGRSYNEQFF. The CDR3 DNA reads TGTGCCAGCAGCTTATCGACGTCGCGGGAGGGCCGTAGCTACAATGAGCAGTTCTTC.

The chain employs TRBV6-5 and TRBJ1-1; no definite D call. The CDR3 covers 13 residues. V was trimmed by 3 bases and J by 0 bases, leaving 5 bases between them. The germline gives CDR1 MNHEY, CDR2 SVGAGI. As DNA, the CDR3 is TGTGCCAGCAGTTATCGGATGAACACTGAAGCTTTCTTT. Its protein is CASSYRMNTEAFF.

J is TRBJ2-3 and V is TRBV7-2; D may be TRBD1 (5 bases). From germline, CDR1 is SGHTA and CDR2 FQGNSA. Deletions cut 4 bases from V and 0 bases from J, with 14 bases between. The CDR3 sequence is 16 residues long. As DNA, the CDR3 is TGTGCCAGCAGCTCCCCGGCAGGGCCTAGCACAGATACGCAGTATTTT. It yields the protein CASSSPAGPSTDTQYF.

This clone was found once. The CDR3 spells CASSFDTGLNSPLHF. The CDR3 nucleotides are TGTGCCAGCAGTTTTGACACAGGTTTAAATTCACCCCTCCACTTT. The chain combines TRBV27 with TRBJ1-6; D may be TRBD1 (5 bases). This CDR3 has 15 residues. V shed 3 bases and J shed 7 bases, with 13 bases lying between them. Germline loops: CDR1 MNHEY, CDR2 SMNVEV (reference sequence).